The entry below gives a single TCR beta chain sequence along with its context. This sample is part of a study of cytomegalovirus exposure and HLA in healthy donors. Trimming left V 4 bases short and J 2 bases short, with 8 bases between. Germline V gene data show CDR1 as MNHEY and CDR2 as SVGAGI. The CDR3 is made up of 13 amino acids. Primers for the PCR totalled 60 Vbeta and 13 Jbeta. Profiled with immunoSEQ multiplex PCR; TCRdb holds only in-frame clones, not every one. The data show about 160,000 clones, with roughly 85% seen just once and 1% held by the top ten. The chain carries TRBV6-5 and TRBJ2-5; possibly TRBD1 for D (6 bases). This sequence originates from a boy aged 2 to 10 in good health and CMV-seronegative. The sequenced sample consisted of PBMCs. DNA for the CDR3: TGTGCCAGCAGTTCAGGACAGCAAGAGACCCAGTACTTC. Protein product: CASSSGQQETQYF.